This T cell receptor beta chain emerged from a study of blood T cell repertoires in COVID-19. Across the study: COVID-19 samples from acute and convalescent phases originated in the United States, Italy and Spain.

Using immunoSEQ multiplex PCR, the repertoire was profiled, and TCRdb retains in-frame clones only, with some absent. The sample records more than 65,000 clones, around 91% being singletons. This clone has only one observation. The CDR3 has 15 residues. The ends were cut back, 5 bases at V and 4 bases at J, with 17 bases in the middle. CDR1 and CDR2 from the germline V gene are MNHEY and SVGAGI. The J gene is TRBJ1-2, the V gene TRBV6-5; possible D gene TRBD1, 5 bases. Sequences were obtained from peripheral blood. The TCR comes from a human donor in a cohort sampled during active COVID-19. In DNA, the CDR3 is TGTGCCAGCAGTCCCGCGGCAGGGCCAACCTATGGCTACACCTTC. Its translation: CASSPAAGPTYGYTF.